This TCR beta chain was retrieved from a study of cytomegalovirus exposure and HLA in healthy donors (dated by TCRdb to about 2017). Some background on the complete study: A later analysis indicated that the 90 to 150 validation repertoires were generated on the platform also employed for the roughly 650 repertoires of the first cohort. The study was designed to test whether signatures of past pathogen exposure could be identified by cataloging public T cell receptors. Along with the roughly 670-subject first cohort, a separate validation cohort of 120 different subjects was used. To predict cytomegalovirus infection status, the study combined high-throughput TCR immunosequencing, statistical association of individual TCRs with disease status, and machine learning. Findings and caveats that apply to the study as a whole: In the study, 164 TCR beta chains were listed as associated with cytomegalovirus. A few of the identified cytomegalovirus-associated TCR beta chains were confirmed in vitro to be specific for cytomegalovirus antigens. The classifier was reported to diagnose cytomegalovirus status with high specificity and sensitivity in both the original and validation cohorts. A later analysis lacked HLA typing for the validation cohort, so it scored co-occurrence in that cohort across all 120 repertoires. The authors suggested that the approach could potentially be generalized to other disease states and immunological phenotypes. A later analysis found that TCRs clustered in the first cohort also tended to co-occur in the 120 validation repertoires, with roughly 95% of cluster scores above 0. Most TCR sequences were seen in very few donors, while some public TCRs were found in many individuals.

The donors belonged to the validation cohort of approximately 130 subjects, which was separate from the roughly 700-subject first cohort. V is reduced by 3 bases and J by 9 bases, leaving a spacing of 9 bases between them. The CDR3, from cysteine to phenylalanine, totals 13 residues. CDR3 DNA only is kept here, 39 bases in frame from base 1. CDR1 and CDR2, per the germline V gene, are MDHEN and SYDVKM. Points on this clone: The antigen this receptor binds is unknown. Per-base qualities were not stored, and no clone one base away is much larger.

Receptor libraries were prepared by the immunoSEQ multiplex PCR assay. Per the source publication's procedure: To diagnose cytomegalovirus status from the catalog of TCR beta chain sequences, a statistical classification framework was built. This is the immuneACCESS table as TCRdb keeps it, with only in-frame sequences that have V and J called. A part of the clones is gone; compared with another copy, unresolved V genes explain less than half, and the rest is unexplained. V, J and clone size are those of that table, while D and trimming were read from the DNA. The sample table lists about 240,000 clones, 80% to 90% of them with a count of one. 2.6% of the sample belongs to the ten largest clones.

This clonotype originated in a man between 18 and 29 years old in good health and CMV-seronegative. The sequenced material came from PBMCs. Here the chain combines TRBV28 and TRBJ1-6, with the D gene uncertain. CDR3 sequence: CASSLPSISPLHF. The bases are TGTGCCAGCAGTTTGCCCTCTATTTCACCCCTCCACTTT.